These T cell receptor beta chains were read from a single sample in a study of T cell changes during pregnancy in multiple sclerosis. Profiled with immunoSEQ multiplex PCR; TCRdb holds only in-frame clones, not every one. Here the sample spans roughly 50,000 clones, about 92% being singletons. This specimen was CD4+ T cells from peripheral blood mononuclear cells, taken in the third trimester of pregnancy. The source is a female donor with multiple sclerosis, enrolled in a pregnancy study. CDR3s include the opening cysteine and the closing phenylalanine or tryptophan. The D gene is left open where the match is weak. Expanded clones are given a class, and other clones once, few, many or no size at all.

abundance	v_gene	j_gene	d_gene	CDR3nt	CDR3aa
-	TRBV5-5	TRBJ1-5	-	TGTGCCAGCAGCTCCGTCCCAGAGGGCGGCAATCAGCCCCAGCATTTT	CASSSVPEGGNQPQHF
-	TRBV27	TRBJ2-3	TRBD2	TGTGCCAGTAAGCGGGAGGGTAGCACAGATACGCAGTATTTT	CASKREGSTDTQYF
-	TRBV4-1	TRBJ1-5	-	TGCGCCAGCAGCCAAGTGGGAGGAGGCAATCAGCCCCAGCATTTT	CASSQVGGGNQPQHF
-	TRBV2	TRBJ2-7	-	TGTGCCAGCAGTGAAACTGCCTACGAGCAGTACTTC	CASSETAYEQYF
-	TRBV19	TRBJ1-6	TRBD1	TGTGCCAGTAGTATTGGAGACAGGGTAAGACCCCTCCACTTT	CASSIGDRVRPLHF
-	TRBV28	TRBJ2-1	TRBD2	TGTGCCAGCAGTTTATACGGGACTAGCGGCTCCTACAATGAGCAGTTCTTC	CASSLYGTSGSYNEQFF
-	TRBV11-2	TRBJ1-6	TRBD1	TGTGCCACAACACAGGGGAGCTCCTATAATTCACCCCTCCACTTT	CATTQGSSYNSPLHF
once	TRBV5-4	TRBJ1-2	-	TGTGCCAGCAGCTTGGACGCCGGGCGGAGGGACTATGGCTACACCTTC	CASSLDAGRRDYGYTF
-	TRBV9	TRBJ2-7	TRBD1	TGTGCCAGCAGCGCTTCCGGGACAGCATCTGGCGAGCAGTACTTC	CASSASGTASGEQYF
-	TRBV7-8	TRBJ2-3	-	TGTGCCAGCAGCCCTATTACAGATACGCAGTATTTT	CASSPITDTQYF
-	TRBV6-6	TRBJ2-3	TRBD2	TGTGCCAGCAGTTACCGTCGAGCGGGGGGGACAGATACGCAGTATTTT	CASSYRRAGGTDTQYF
-	TRBV6-6	TRBJ1-1	-	TGTGCCAGCAGTTACTCTGGACAAGTTGAAGCTTTCTTT	CASSYSGQVEAFF
-	TRBV5-4	TRBJ1-1	-	TGTGCCAGCAGCTTTTCCCCTAACACTGAAGCTTTCTTT	CASSFSPNTEAFF